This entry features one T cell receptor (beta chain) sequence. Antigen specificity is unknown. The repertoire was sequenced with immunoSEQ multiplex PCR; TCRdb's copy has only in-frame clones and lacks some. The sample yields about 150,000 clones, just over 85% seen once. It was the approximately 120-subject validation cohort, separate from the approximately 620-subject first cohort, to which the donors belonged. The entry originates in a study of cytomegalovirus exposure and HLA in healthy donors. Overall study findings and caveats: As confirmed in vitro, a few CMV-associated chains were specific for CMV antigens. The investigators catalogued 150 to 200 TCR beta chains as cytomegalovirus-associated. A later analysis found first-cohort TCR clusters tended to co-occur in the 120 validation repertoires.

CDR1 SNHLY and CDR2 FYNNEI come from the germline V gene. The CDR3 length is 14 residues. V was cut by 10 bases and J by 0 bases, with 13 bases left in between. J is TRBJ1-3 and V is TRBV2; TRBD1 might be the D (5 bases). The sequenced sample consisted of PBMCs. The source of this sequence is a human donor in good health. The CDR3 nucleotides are TGTGCCACCAAAGACAGCCCCTCTGGAAACACCATATATTTT. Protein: CATKDSPSGNTIYF.